This T cell receptor (beta chain) was observed in a study of blood T cell repertoires in COVID-19. Across the study: The United States, Italy and Spain were the sources of the acute and convalescent COVID-19 samples. The cDNA or gDNA used as material had been derived from T cells, B-cell-depleted T cells, or PBMCs.

This clone was detected once. Authors' processing steps: From reference gene primer amplification, estimates of nucleated cell counts were derived. Profiled with immunoSEQ multiplex PCR; TCRdb holds only in-frame clones, not every one. V and J calls and clone size are copied from that table; D and trimming were computed from the DNA. The sample yields 60,000 to 75,000 clones, roughly 90% seen once. V lost 6 bases and J 4 bases, leaving 16 bases between the germline ends. The CDR3 spans 15 residues. CDR1 is SGHRS, CDR2 YFSETQ, per germline. The sample taken for sequencing was peripheral blood. The sequence was collected from a human donor in a cohort sampled during active COVID-19. This rearrangement joins TRBV5-1 to TRBJ2-2; possible D gene TRBD2, 6 bases. CDR3 sequence: CASIPGDFITGELFF. CDR3 nucleotides: TGCGCCAGCATCCCTGGGGACTTCATCACCGGGGAGCTGTTTTTT.